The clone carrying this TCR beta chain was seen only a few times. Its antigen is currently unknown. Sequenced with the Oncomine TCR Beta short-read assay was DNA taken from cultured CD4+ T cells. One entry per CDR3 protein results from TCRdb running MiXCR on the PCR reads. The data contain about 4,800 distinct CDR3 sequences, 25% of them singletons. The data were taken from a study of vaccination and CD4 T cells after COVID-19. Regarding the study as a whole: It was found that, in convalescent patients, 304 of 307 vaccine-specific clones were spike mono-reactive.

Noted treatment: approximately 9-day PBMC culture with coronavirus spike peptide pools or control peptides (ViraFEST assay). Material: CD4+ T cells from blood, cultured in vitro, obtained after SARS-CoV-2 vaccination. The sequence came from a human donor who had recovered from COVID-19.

The CDR3, as DNA: TGTGCCAGCAGTTACTCCCGGTCTTCCTACGAGCAGTACTTC. Translated, it gives CASSYSRSSYEQYF. The rearrangement uses TRBV6-5 and TRBJ2-7; unclear D gene. V was clipped by 0 bases and J by 1 base, with 7 bases between them. This CDR3 contains 14 residues. Germline V gives CDR1 MNHEY, CDR2 SVGAGI.